This TCR beta chain was sequenced during a study of cytomegalovirus exposure and HLA in healthy donors. The CDR3 extends over 14 amino acids. V was clipped by 5 bases and J by 9 bases; unmatched bases: 10. The germline V gene has CDR1 PRHDT and CDR2 FYEKMQ (reference sequence). With 60 Vbeta and 13 Jbeta primers, the PCR was carried out. The repertoire was sequenced with immunoSEQ multiplex PCR; TCRdb's copy has only in-frame clones and lacks some. This sample carries roughly 250,000 clones, roughly 80% of them seen once, and the ten largest clones take roughly 0.3%. The rearrangement uses TRBV13 and TRBJ2-1; 7 bases map to TRBD2. This TCR came from a girl aged 2-10 years in good health and CMV-seronegative. Sequencing used PBMCs. Here the CDR3 DNA reads TGTGCCAGCAGCCCCCACCTAGCGGTTAGTGAGCAGTTCTTC. Residues: CASSPHLAVSEQFF.